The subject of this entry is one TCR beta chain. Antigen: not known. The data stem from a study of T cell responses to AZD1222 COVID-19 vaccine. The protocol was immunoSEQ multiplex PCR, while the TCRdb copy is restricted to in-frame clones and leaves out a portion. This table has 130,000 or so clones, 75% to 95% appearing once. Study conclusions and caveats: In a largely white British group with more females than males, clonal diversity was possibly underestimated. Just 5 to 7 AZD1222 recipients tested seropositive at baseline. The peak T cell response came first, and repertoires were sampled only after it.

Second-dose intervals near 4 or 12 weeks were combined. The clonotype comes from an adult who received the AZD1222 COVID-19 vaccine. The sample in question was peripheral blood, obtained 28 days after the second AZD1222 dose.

CDR3 sequence (DNA): TGCGCCAGCAGCCATGGACCGTTGTCTAACTATGGCTACACCTTC. This codes for CASSHGPLSNYGYTF. This sequence joins TRBV4-1 and TRBJ1-2, with D unclear. The germline V gene has CDR1 MGHRA and CDR2 YSYEKL. This CDR3 comprises 15 residues. With 3 bases removed from V and 0 bases from J, the gap between germline ends came to 11 bases.